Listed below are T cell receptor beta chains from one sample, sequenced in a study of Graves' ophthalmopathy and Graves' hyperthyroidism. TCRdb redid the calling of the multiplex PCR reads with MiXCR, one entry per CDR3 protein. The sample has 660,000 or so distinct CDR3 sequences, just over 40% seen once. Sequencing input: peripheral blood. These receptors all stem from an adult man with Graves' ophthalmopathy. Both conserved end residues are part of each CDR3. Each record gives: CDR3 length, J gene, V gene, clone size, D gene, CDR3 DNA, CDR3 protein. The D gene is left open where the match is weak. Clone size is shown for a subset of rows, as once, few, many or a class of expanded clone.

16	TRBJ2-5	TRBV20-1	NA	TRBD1	TGCAGTGCTAACCCAGCGGAAGGACAGGGGCTCGAGACCCAGTACTTC	CSANPAEGQGLETQYF
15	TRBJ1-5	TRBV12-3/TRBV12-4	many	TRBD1	TGTGCCAGCAGGATGACAGGGGAGAGCAATCAGCCCCAGCATTTT	CASRMTGESNQPQHF
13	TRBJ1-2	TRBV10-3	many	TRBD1	TGTGCCATCAGTAAACAGGGGGGCAGTGGCTACACCTTC	CAISKQGGSGYTF
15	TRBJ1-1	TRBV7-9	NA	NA	TGTGCCAGCAGCTCATCCCGGACGGTGAACACTGAAGCTTTCTTT	CASSSSRTVNTEAFF
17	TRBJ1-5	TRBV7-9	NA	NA	TGTGCCAGCAGCTTAGGTGTTACAACGGGGGGCAATCAGCCCCAGCATTTT	CASSLGVTTGGNQPQHF
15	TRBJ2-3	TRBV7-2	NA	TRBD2	TGTGCCAGCAGCGCGGGACTAGCGGGGTTGAATACGCAGTATTTT	CASSAGLAGLNTQYF
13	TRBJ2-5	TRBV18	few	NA	TGTGCCAGCTTCACCGGGATTCAAGAGACCCAGTACTTC	CASFTGIQETQYF
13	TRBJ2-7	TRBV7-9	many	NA	TGTGCCAGCAGCCGGGACGGAATCTACGAGCAGTACTTC	CASSRDGIYEQYF
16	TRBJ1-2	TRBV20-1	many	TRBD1	TGCAGTGCTAGTTTTACCGGGACAGGGGGAGGGAATGGCTACACCTTC	CSASFTGTGGGNGYTF
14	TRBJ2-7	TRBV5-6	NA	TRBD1	TGTGCCAGCAGCGGGACGGACAGGGGCTACGAGCAGTACTTC	CASSGTDRGYEQYF
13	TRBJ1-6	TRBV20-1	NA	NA	TGCAGTGCTAGAGTGCAGTATAATTCACCCCTCCACTTT	CSARVQYNSPLHF
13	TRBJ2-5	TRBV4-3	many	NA	TGCGCCAGCAGCCAAGAGGGTTGGGAGACCCAGTACTTC	CASSQEGWETQYF
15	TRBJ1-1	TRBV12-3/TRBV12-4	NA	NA	TGTGCCAGCAGTTTTATCGACAACTTGAACACTGAAGCTTTCTTT	CASSFIDNLNTEAFF
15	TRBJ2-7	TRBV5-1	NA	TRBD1	TGCGCCAGCAGCGCCGGGACAGGGAGGGCCGGGGAGCAGTACTTC	CASSAGTGRAGEQYF
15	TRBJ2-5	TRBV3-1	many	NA	TGTGCCAGCAGCCAAGCCGGGACAACACAAGAGACCCAGTACTTC	CASSQAGTTQETQYF
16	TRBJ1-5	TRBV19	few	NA	TGTGCCAGTACCTCTATGGGGCGAGGGGGCAATCAGCCCCAGCATTTT	CASTSMGRGGNQPQHF
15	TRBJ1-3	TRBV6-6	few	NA	TGTGCCAGCAGTTACCCAACAGCCCCTGGAAACACCATATATTTT	CASSYPTAPGNTIYF
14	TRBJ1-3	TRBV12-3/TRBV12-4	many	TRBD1	TGTGCCAGCAGTTTCGGGGGACAGGGGGACACCATATATTTT	CASSFGGQGDTIYF
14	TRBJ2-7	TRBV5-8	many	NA	TGTGCCAGCAGCTTGGAGGCTAGCATCTACGAGCAGTACTTC	CASSLEASIYEQYF
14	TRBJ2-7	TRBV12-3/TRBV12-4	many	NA	TGTGCCAGCAGTTTCCAGGGGAGAACCTACGAGCAGTACTTC	CASSFQGRTYEQYF
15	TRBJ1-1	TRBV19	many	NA	TGTGCCAGTAGTATAGATCGCCCGCCGAACACTGAAGCTTTCTTT	CASSIDRPPNTEAFF
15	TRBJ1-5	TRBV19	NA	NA	TGTGCCAGTAGTACCCGGCCGGATCTGGGACAGCCCCAGCATTTT	CASSTRPDLGQPQHF
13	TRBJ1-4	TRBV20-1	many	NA	TGCAGTGCTAGAGATCTTTGGGTGGGGAAACTGTTTTTT	CSARDLWVGKLFF
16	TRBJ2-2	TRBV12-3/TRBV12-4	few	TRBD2	TGTGCCAGCGTTGGACTAGCGGGAGGGGACACCGGGGAGCTGTTTTTT	CASVGLAGGDTGELFF
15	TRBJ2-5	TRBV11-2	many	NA	TGTGCCAGCAGCTTATATCTGACACTTCAAGAGACCCAGTACTTC	CASSLYLTLQETQYF
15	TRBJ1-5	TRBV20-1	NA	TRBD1	TGCAGTGCTAGCCGGCGACAGGGGGTAACTCAGCCCCAGCATTTT	CSASRRQGVTQPQHF
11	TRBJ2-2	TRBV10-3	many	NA	TGTGCCATCAGTGCCCCCGGGGAGCTGTTTTTT	CAISAPGELFF
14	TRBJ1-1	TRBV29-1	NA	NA	TGCAGCGCCCGATTGTCCGGGAAGGGCACTGAAGCTTTCTTT	CSARLSGKGTEAFF
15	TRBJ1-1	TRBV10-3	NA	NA	TGTGCCATCAGTGCTGGGAGCGGCCGGAACACTGAAGCTTTCTTT	CAISAGSGRNTEAFF
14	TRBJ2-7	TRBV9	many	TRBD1	TGTGCCAGCAGCGGAGGACAGGGTGGGTACGAGCAGTACTTC	CASSGGQGGYEQYF
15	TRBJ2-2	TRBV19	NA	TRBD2	TGTGCCAGTAGTAAAGGGACTACCCCGGACGCGGAGCTGTTTTTT	CASSKGTTPDAELFF
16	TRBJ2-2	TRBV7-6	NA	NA	TGTGCCAGCAGCCTAGGGGCACCGCCGAACACCGGGGAGCTGTTTTTT	CASSLGAPPNTGELFF
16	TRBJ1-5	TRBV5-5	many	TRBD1	TGTGCCAGCAGCTTGGCCGGGACAGGGGGCAATCAGCCCCAGCATTTT	CASSLAGTGGNQPQHF
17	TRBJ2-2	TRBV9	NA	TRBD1	TGTGCCAGCAGCCAAGGACAGGGGGCAGCGAACACCGGGGAGCTGTTTTTT	CASSQGQGAANTGELFF
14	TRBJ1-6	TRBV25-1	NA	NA	TGTGCCAGCAGTGAATTCTGGGACAATTCACCCCTCCACTTT	CASSEFWDNSPLHF
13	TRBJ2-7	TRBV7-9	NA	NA	TGTGCCTGGAGTCGACAGGCTCCCTACGAGCAGTACTTC	CAWSRQAPYEQYF
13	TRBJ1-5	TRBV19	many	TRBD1	TGTGCCAGTAGTATGACAGGGAAGCAGCCCCAGCATTTT	CASSMTGKQPQHF
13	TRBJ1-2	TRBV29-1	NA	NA	TGCAGCTTAGTGGCAGGGGTGGAAGGCGGCTACACCTTC	CSLVAGVEGGYTF
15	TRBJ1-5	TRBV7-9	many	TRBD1	TGCGCCAGCAGCCGTACAGGGGGCGGCAATCAGCCCCAGCATTTT	CASSRTGGGNQPQHF
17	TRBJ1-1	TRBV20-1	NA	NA	TGCAGTGCTAGGGGGATATCGGAGGGATCGGGGAACACTGAAGCTTTCTTT	CSARGISEGSGNTEAFF
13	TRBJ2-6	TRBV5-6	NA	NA	TGTGCCAGCAGCCAAGTTGGGGGCAACGTCCTGACTTTC	CASSQVGGNVLTF
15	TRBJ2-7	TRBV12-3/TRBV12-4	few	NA	TGTGCCAGCAGTTTTCGAGGGACCCTTTTCTACGAGCAGTACTTC	CASSFRGTLFYEQYF
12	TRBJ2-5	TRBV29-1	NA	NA	TGCAGCGTTGACTCTGGGGCCGAGACCCAGTACTTC	CSVDSGAETQYF
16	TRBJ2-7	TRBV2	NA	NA	TGTGCCAGCAGTGAACCGAGCGAGCCAGCGGCCTACGAGCAGTACTTC	CASSEPSEPAAYEQYF
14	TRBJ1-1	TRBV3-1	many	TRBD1	TGTGCCAGCAGCCAAGCAGGGGGCGGCACTGAAGCTTTCTTT	CASSQAGGGTEAFF
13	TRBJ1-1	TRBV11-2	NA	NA	TGTGCCGGCCAAATCGGGGGGTACACTGAAGCTTTCTTT	CAGQIGGYTEAFF
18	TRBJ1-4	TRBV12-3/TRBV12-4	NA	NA	TGTGCCAGCACCCTGGGGGGCATCGGGGACTCAACTAGTGAAAAACTGTTTTTT	CASTLGGIGDSTSEKLFF
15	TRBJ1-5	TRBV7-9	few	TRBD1	TGTGCCAGCAGGGAGACAGGGGCAAGGAATCAGCCCCAGCATTTT	CASRETGARNQPQHF
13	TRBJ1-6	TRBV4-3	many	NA	TGCGCCAGCAGCCAAGATCCTGCTTCACCCCTCCACTTT	CASSQDPASPLHF
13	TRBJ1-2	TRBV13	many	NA	TGTGCCAGCAGCCAAACGACTTTCTATGGCTACACCTTC	CASSQTTFYGYTF
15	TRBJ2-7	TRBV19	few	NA	TGTGCCAGTAGCCGCGGGACACCTGGTGTCTACGAGCAGTACTTC	CASSRGTPGVYEQYF
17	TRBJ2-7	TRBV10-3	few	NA	TGTGCCATCAGTGAGCCGAGGGTGCGGGACGGAACCTACGAGCAGTACTTC	CAISEPRVRDGTYEQYF
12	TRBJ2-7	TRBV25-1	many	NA	TGTGCCAGCGGGAGAAGCTCCTACGAGCAGTACTTC	CASGRSSYEQYF
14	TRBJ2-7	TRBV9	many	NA	TGTGCCAGCAGTGCTCGGTCCGAGTCCTACGAGCAGTACTTC	CASSARSESYEQYF
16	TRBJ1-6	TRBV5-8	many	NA	TGTGCCAGCAGCTTGGAGCTAGGGGGCTATAATTCACCCCTCCACTTT	CASSLELGGYNSPLHF
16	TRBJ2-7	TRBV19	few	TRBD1	TGTGCCAGTAGTATGTCAGGACAGGGCTACTCCTACGAGCAGTACTTC	CASSMSGQGYSYEQYF
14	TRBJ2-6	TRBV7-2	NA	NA	TGTGCCAGCAGCTTAGGTGTAGGGGGCAACGTCCTGACTTTC	CASSLGVGGNVLTF